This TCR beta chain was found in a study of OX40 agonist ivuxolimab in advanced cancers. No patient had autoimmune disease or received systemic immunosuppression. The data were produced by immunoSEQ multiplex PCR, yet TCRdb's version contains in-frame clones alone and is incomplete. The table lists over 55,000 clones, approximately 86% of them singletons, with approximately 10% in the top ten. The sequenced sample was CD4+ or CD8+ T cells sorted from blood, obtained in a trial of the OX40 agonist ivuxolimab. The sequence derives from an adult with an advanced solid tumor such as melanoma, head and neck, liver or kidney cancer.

Written as DNA, the CDR3 is TGCGCCAGCAGCTTAGGAGGAATACAAGGTTCACCCCTCCACTTT. It is translated as CASSLGGIQGSPLHF. The chain links TRBV5-1 to TRBJ1-6; D is undetermined. The V end lost 2 bases, the J end lost 9 bases, and 15 bases lay between the germline ends. Germline V gene lookup returns CDR1 SGHRS and CDR2 YFSETQ. There are 15 residues in the CDR3.